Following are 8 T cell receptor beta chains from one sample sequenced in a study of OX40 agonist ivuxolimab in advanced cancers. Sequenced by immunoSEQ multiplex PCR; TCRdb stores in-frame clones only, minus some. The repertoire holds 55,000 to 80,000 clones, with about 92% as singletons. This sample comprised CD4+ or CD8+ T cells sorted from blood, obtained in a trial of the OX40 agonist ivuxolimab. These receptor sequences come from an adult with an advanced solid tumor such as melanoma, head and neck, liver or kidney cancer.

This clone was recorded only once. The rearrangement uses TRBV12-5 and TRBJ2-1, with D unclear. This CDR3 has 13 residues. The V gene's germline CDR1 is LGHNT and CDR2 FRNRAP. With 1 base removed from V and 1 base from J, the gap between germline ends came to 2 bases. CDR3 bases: TGTGCTAGTGGTTTGGGGTCCTACAATGAGCAGTTCTTC. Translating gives CASGLGSYNEQFF.

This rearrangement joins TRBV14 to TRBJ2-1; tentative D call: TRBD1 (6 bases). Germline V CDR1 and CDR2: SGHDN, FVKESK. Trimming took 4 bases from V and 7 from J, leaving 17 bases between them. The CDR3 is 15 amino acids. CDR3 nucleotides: TGTGCCAGCAGCCGAGAGATAGGGGGATGGAATGAGCAGTTCTTC. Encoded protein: CASSREIGGWNEQFF.

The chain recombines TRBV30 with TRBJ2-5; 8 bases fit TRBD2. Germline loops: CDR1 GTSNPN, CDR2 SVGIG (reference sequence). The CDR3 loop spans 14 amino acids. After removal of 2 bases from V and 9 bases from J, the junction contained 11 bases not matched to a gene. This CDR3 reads CAWSLSGAGGAQYF. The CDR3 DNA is TGTGCCTGGAGTCTGAGCGGCGCCGGGGGGGCCCAGTACTTC.

The CDR3, as DNA: TGCGCCAGCAGCCAGGTACAGGGGGCTGATTACGAGCAGTACTTC. Translation gives CASSQVQGADYEQYF. The V call is TRBV4-1, the J call TRBJ2-7, with 9 bases matching TRBD1. The CDR3 covers 15 residues. In germline, CDR1 is MGHRA, CDR2 YSYEKL. V shed 3 bases and J 4 bases; nucleotides not matched to a gene: 7.

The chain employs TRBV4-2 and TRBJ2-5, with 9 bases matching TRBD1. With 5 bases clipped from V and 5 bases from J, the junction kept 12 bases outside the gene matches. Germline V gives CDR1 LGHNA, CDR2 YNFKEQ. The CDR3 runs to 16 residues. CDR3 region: CASSLEPGQGWETQYF. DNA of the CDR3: TGTGCCAGCAGCTTGGAGCCGGGACAGGGTTGGGAGACCCAGTACTTC.

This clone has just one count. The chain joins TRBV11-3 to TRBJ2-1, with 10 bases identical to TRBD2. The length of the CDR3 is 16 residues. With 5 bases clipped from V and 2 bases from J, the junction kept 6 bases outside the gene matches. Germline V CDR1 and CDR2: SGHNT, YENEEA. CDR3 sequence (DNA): TGTGCCAGCAGCCTGGATCTAGCGGGAGCCTACAATGAGCAGTTCTTC. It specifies CASSLDLAGAYNEQFF. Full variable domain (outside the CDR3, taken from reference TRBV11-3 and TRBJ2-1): EAGVVQSPRYKIIEKKQPVAFWCNPISGHNTLYWYLQNLGQGPELLIRYENEEAVDDSQLPKDRFSAERLKGVDSTLKIQPAELGDSAVYLCASSLDLAGAYNEQFFGPGTRLTVL.

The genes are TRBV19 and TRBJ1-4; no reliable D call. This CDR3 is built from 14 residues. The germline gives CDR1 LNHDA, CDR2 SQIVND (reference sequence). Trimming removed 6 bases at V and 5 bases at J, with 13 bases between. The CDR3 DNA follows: TGTGCCAGTAGAGATACGGGAGAGAATGAAAAACTGTTTTTT. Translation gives CASRDTGENEKLFF.

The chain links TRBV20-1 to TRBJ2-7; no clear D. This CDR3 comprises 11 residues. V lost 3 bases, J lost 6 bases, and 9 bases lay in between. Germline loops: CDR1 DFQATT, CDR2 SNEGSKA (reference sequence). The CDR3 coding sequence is TGCAGTGCTAGCACCGAAGGCGAGCAGTACTTC. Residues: CSASTEGEQYF.